These T cell receptor beta chains were read from a single sample in a study of somatic mutations in cytotoxic T cells in rheumatoid arthritis. The protocol was immunoSEQ multiplex PCR, while the TCRdb copy is restricted to in-frame clones and leaves out a portion. Among about 20,000 clones listed, about 86% were seen once. Sequenced material: CD8+ T cells sorted from blood. The receptors were sampled from a man aged 35 to 55 in good health. The CDR3 runs from the conserved cysteine through the conserved F or W. A D gene is named only where the DNA matches it firmly. Clone size, where shown, is once, few, many, or a class for clones that have expanded.

clone size	V gene	D gene	J gene	CDR3 DNA	CDR3 protein
NA	TRBV9	NA	TRBJ1-4	TGTGCCAGCAGCTCCAATGAGGGGGGCGCAGATGAAAAACTGTTTTTT	CASSSNEGGADEKLFF
NA	TRBV27	TRBD2	TRBJ2-1	TGTGCCAGCAGCTCCGGGACTAGCAACAATGAGCAGTTCTTC	CASSSGTSNNEQFF
NA	TRBV7-9	NA	TRBJ1-5	TGTGCCAGCAGCTTAGCGCTCGGACTTGACGATCAGCCCCAGCATTTT	CASSLALGLDDQPQHF
NA	TRBV28	NA	TRBJ1-1	TGTGCCAGCAGTTTCGTGGGTCGTGGTCACACTGAAGCTTTCTTT	CASSFVGRGHTEAFF
NA	TRBV4-3	NA	TRBJ2-2	TGCGCCAGCAGCCAAGATCCTCTGTTACAGGGGGAGCTGTTTTTT	CASSQDPLLQGELFF
NA	TRBV28	NA	TRBJ2-7	TGTGCCAGCCGAGACGGCTACGAGCAGTACTTC	CASRDGYEQYF
NA	TRBV2	NA	TRBJ1-1	TGTGCCAGCAGTGCAGCTGGGATAGGGGCCCTGAACACTGAAGCTTTCTTT	CASSAAGIGALNTEAFF
NA	TRBV9	NA	TRBJ1-2	TGTGCCAGCAGCGACGGACAAAAAATTAACTATGGCTACACCTTC	CASSDGQKINYGYTF
NA	TRBV4-2	TRBD1	TRBJ2-7	TGTGCCAGCAGCCAAGGGGACAGGGGGCACGACGAGCAGTACTTC	CASSQGDRGHDEQYF
NA	TRBV6-1	NA	TRBJ2-1	TGTGCCAGCAGTGAATTTACAGGGAAGTCGGATGAGCAGTTCTTC	CASSEFTGKSDEQFF
NA	TRBV9	NA	TRBJ1-1	TGTGCCAGCAGCGTAGGGGCGAACACTGAAGCTTTCTTT	CASSVGANTEAFF
NA	TRBV4-1	TRBD1	TRBJ1-3	TGCGCCAGCAGCCAAGTAGTCCAGGGGGTCTCTGGAAACACCATATATTTT	CASSQVVQGVSGNTIYF
NA	TRBV6-5	NA	TRBJ2-1	TGTGCCAGCAGTTCCGGGATCAGCTCCTACAATGAGCAGTTCTTC	CASSSGISSYNEQFF
NA	TRBV5-4	NA	TRBJ2-1	TGTGCCAGCAGCTCCTCTCCCGCCTGGAGTGAGCAGTTCTTC	CASSSSPAWSEQFF
once	TRBV27	NA	TRBJ1-2	TGTGCCAGTACAGGCGGAGGGAATGGCTACACCTTC	CASTGGGNGYTF
few	TRBV6-5	TRBD1	TRBJ2-7	TGTGCCAGCAGTTATGGGACAGGGGCCTACGAGCAGTACTTC	CASSYGTGAYEQYF
NA	TRBV27	TRBD1	TRBJ1-5	TGTGCCAGCAGACCTGGGACAGGGATCAATCAGCCCCAGCATTTT	CASRPGTGINQPQHF
NA	TRBV6-1	NA	TRBJ2-5	TGTGCCAGCAAAGACAGGAGGGAGACCCAGTACTTC	CASKDRRETQYF
once	TRBV7-9	TRBD1	TRBJ1-4	TGTGCCAGCAGCTTCTTTCCACAGGGGTCTAATGAAAAACTGTTTTTT	CASSFFPQGSNEKLFF
NA	TRBV28	TRBD1	TRBJ2-7	TGTGCCAGCAGTTCGGACAGGGGAGACGAGCAGTACTTC	CASSSDRGDEQYF
NA	TRBV2	NA	TRBJ1-6	TGTGCCAGCAGTAAGGTGATATATTCACCCCTCCACTTT	CASSKVIYSPLHF
few	TRBV27	NA	TRBJ2-3	TGTGGCAGCGGGCGGGGAATAGATACGCAGTATTTT	CGSGRGIDTQYF